This is a list of T cell receptor beta chains from one sample in a study of blood T cells in healthy people across ages. TCRdb ran MiXCR on the 5' RACE reads and lists one entry per CDR3 protein. The sample holds about 1.4 million distinct CDR3 sequences; approximately 60% are singletons and the top ten take 5.5% to 8%. The sample taken for sequencing was blood. The source is a man in his late teens or twenties in good health. The CDR3 runs from the conserved cysteine through the conserved F or W. Fields, in order: V gene, D gene, J gene, clone size, CDR3 DNA, CDR3 protein. A D gene is named only where the DNA matches it firmly. Only some rows state a clone size, as once, few, many or a class for expanded clones.

V: TRBV2; D: NA; J: TRBJ2-1; size: NA; DNA: TGTGCCAGCAGTGAGAAACGGGCCCTTGAGCAGTTCTTC; CDR3: CASSEKRALEQFF
V: TRBV20-1; D: NA; J: TRBJ1-2; size: NA; DNA: TGCAGTGCCCTGGCCGGCGGCGGGGGCTACACCTTC; CDR3: CSALAGGGGYTF
V: TRBV14; D: TRBD1; J: TRBJ2-5; size: NA; DNA: TGTGCCAGCAGCCAAGACAGGGGGTATGAGACCCAGTACTTC; CDR3: CASSQDRGYETQYF
V: TRBV5-1; D: TRBD2; J: TRBJ2-1; size: NA; DNA: TGCGCCAGCAGCCAGCAGGGCGGGGGGCCTTACAATGAGCAGTTCTTC; CDR3: CASSQQGGGPYNEQFF
V: TRBV7-2; D: NA; J: TRBJ1-5; size: NA; DNA: TGTGCCAGCAGCGCCCGGCGGGGGCAGGATCAGCCCCAGCATTTT; CDR3: CASSARRGQDQPQHF
V: TRBV7-8; D: NA; J: TRBJ2-3; size: NA; DNA: TGTGCCAGCAGCCCGGCGGTCAGAGATACGCAGTATTTT; CDR3: CASSPAVRDTQYF
V: TRBV7-9; D: NA; J: TRBJ2-5; size: NA; DNA: TGTGCCAGCAGCATAGGGACCAATGAGCAGTACTTC; CDR3: CASSIGTNEQYF
V: TRBV2; D: NA; J: TRBJ1-4; size: NA; DNA: TGTGCCAGCAGTGCAGAGCAGCCTAATGAAAAACTGTTTTTT; CDR3: CASSAEQPNEKLFF
V: TRBV28; D: TRBD1; J: TRBJ2-7; size: few; DNA: TGTGCCAGCAAAGGGGACAGGGTTCCCCTTAGCTCCTACGAGCAGTACTTC; CDR3: CASKGDRVPLSSYEQYF
V: TRBV15; D: NA; J: TRBJ2-3; size: few; DNA: TGTGCCACCAGCAGTTTGGAAGGGCTGAGCACAGATACGCAGTATTTT; CDR3: CATSSLEGLSTDTQYF
V: TRBV12-3/TRBV12-4; D: NA; J: TRBJ2-6; size: NA; DNA: TGTGCCAGCAGTTCCACCGGGGCCTCTGGGGCCAACGTCCTGACTTTC; CDR3: CASSSTGASGANVLTF
V: TRBV12-3/TRBV12-4; D: TRBD2; J: TRBJ2-3; size: NA; DNA: TGTGCCAGCAGTTTCGGACTAGCCCTGGCAGATACGCAGTATTTT; CDR3: CASSFGLALADTQYF
V: TRBV6-5; D: NA; J: TRBJ1-2; size: NA; DNA: TGTGCCAGCAGGGGGTACGACTATGGCTACACCTTC; CDR3: CASRGYDYGYTF
V: TRBV6-1; D: NA; J: TRBJ1-5; size: once; DNA: TGTGCCAGCAGTTGGACAAGCAGCAATCAGCCCCAGCATTTT; CDR3: CASSWTSSNQPQHF
V: TRBV27; D: TRBD2; J: TRBJ2-2; size: NA; DNA: TGTGCCAGCAGTGGGGGACTAGTTTTTGAGGCCGGGGAGCTGTTTTTT; CDR3: CASSGGLVFEAGELFF
V: TRBV18; D: TRBD1; J: TRBJ1-2; size: NA; DNA: TGTGCCAGCTCACCGTCGGGACAGCAACAGGGGGGCTACACCTTC; CDR3: CASSPSGQQQGGYTF
V: TRBV12-3/TRBV12-4; D: NA; J: TRBJ1-5; size: NA; DNA: TGTGCCAGCAGCTGGACGACCGAGAGAAATCAGCCCCAGCATTTT; CDR3: CASSWTTERNQPQHF
V: TRBV4-1; D: NA; J: TRBJ1-1; size: few; DNA: TGCGCCAGCAGCCAGAGGGACGTGAACACTGAAGCTTTCTTT; CDR3: CASSQRDVNTEAFF
V: TRBV29-1; D: TRBD1; J: TRBJ2-3; size: few; DNA: TGCAGCGCCCAGACAGGGGGCGAGGGGGCAGATACGCAGTATTTT; CDR3: CSAQTGGEGADTQYF
V: TRBV13; D: NA; J: TRBJ2-3; size: NA; DNA: TGTGCCAGCAGTCCCCATCCTCTGGATTACACAGATACGCAGTATTTT; CDR3: CASSPHPLDYTDTQYF
V: TRBV24-1; D: NA; J: TRBJ2-3; size: NA; DNA: TGTGCCACCAGTGATTTACCCGGGACAACTAGCACAGATACGCAGTATTTT; CDR3: CATSDLPGTTSTDTQYF
V: TRBV20-1; D: NA; J: TRBJ2-1; size: NA; DNA: TGCAGTGCCAGTAGCGAGGACACCAATGAGCAGTTCTTC; CDR3: CSASSEDTNEQFF
V: TRBV12-3/TRBV12-4; D: NA; J: TRBJ1-2; size: few; DNA: TGTGCCACCCTTCCAGGACTGCAAGCTAACTATGGCTACACCTTC; CDR3: CATLPGLQANYGYTF
V: TRBV29-1; D: NA; J: TRBJ2-7; size: NA; DNA: TGCAGCGTTGCGCCGTTTGGGGCTGGCGAGCAGTACTTC; CDR3: CSVAPFGAGEQYF
V: TRBV7-2; D: TRBD1; J: TRBJ1-2; size: NA; DNA: TGTGCCAGCAGCTTAGACCCCGGGACAGGGGCGTATGGCTACACCTTC; CDR3: CASSLDPGTGAYGYTF
V: TRBV5-1; D: TRBD2; J: TRBJ2-4; size: few; DNA: TGCGCCAGCACCTTTGGGGGGACTAGTCAGAGCAACATTCAGTACTTC; CDR3: CASTFGGTSQSNIQYF
V: TRBV27; D: NA; J: TRBJ2-1; size: few; DNA: TGTGCCAGCAGTATTGGACTGGGCTCCTACAATGAGCAGTTCTTC; CDR3: CASSIGLGSYNEQFF
V: TRBV7-6; D: NA; J: TRBJ2-3; size: NA; DNA: TGTGCCAGCAGCTTAGACGTGGGAGCCTCCACAGATACGCAGTATTTT; CDR3: CASSLDVGASTDTQYF
V: TRBV29-1; D: NA; J: TRBJ2-7; size: few; DNA: TGCAGCGTACGTGGACAGAACTTCTACGAGCAGTACTTC; CDR3: CSVRGQNFYEQYF
V: TRBV20-1; D: NA; J: TRBJ1-5; size: NA; DNA: TGCAGTGCAGACCAGGACAGCCTAAATCAGCCCCAGCATTTT; CDR3: CSADQDSLNQPQHF
V: TRBV3-1; D: NA; J: TRBJ1-1; size: NA; DNA: TGTGCCAGCAGCCAAGAACCACCCCGAGCTTTCTTT; CDR3: CASSQEPPRAFF
V: TRBV7-9; D: NA; J: TRBJ2-3; size: NA; DNA: TGTGCCAGCCGGTCGCGCGCAGATACGCAGTATTTT; CDR3: CASRSRADTQYF
V: TRBV15; D: NA; J: TRBJ1-2; size: NA; DNA: TGTGCCACCAGCAGAGGACAGGTTGATGGCTACACCTTC; CDR3: CATSRGQVDGYTF
V: TRBV12-3/TRBV12-4; D: NA; J: TRBJ2-7; size: NA; DNA: TGTGCCAGCAGTTTTGCGGGAAGGTACGAGCAGTACTTC; CDR3: CASSFAGRYEQYF
V: TRBV20-1; D: NA; J: TRBJ1-4; size: NA; DNA: TGCAGTGCTAGAGCTCCGAACGAAGGGGAAAAACTGTTTTTT; CDR3: CSARAPNEGEKLFF
V: TRBV10-3; D: TRBD2; J: TRBJ2-1; size: NA; DNA: TGTGCCATCAGTGAGTCGACTCGGGGAGCGGGGGGCCAGAGCTCCTACAATGAGCAGTTCTTC; CDR3: CAISESTRGAGGQSSYNEQFF
V: TRBV4-3; D: NA; J: TRBJ1-2; size: once; DNA: TGCGCCAGCAGCCGCTCGGAATTGGGGAACTATGGCTACACCTTC; CDR3: CASSRSELGNYGYTF
V: TRBV6-6; D: NA; J: TRBJ2-7; size: NA; DNA: TGTGCCAGCAGTTTCGACTCTACCTACGAGCAGTACTTC; CDR3: CASSFDSTYEQYF
V: TRBV4-1; D: TRBD1; J: TRBJ1-2; size: NA; DNA: TGCGCCAGCAGCCCGGTTGGACAGGGGGTGGATGGCTACACCTTC; CDR3: CASSPVGQGVDGYTF
V: TRBV3-1; D: NA; J: TRBJ1-2; size: NA; DNA: TGTGCCAGCAGCCAAGATATGCCAGCTACCATCAACTATGGCTACACCTTC; CDR3: CASSQDMPATINYGYTF
V: TRBV4-1; D: TRBD1; J: TRBJ2-2; size: NA; DNA: TGCGCCAGCAGCCAAGATTTCTTTTGCGGACAGGGGCGCGGCACCGGGGAGCTGTTTTTT; CDR3: CASSQDFFCGQGRGTGELFF
V: TRBV10-3; D: NA; J: TRBJ1-5; size: NA; DNA: TGTGCCATCAGTGAGCTGAATCAGCCCCAGCATTTT; CDR3: CAISELNQPQHF
V: TRBV5-1; D: NA; J: TRBJ2-7; size: few; DNA: TGCGCCAGCAGCTTGGAGCCCATTTACGAGCAGTACTTC; CDR3: CASSLEPIYEQYF
V: TRBV6-2/TRBV6-3; D: NA; J: TRBJ2-1; size: NA; DNA: TGTGCCAGCAGTCTACAGGGACTAATACACAATGAGCAGTTCTTC; CDR3: CASSLQGLIHNEQFF
V: TRBV27; D: NA; J: TRBJ1-2; size: few; DNA: TGTGCCAGCAGTGTGACAGGTGGAGATGGCTACACCTTC; CDR3: CASSVTGGDGYTF
V: TRBV20-1; D: NA; J: TRBJ2-3; size: few; DNA: TGCAGTGCTAATATGGCGTTGGCAGATACGCAGTATTTT; CDR3: CSANMALADTQYF
V: TRBV29-1; D: NA; J: TRBJ1-5; size: NA; DNA: TGCAGCGGGGGGGATAGCAATCAGCCCCAGCATTTT; CDR3: CSGGDSNQPQHF
V: TRBV14; D: NA; J: TRBJ1-2; size: NA; DNA: TGTGCCAGCAGCCCCTCCGGGACGGGAAACTATGGCTACACCTTC; CDR3: CASSPSGTGNYGYTF
V: TRBV27; D: NA; J: TRBJ1-6; size: NA; DNA: TGTGCCAGCAGTTTATCGGCAGATTCCAATTCACCCCTCCACTTT; CDR3: CASSLSADSNSPLHF
V: TRBV4-2; D: TRBD2; J: TRBJ2-2; size: NA; DNA: TGTGCCAGCAGCCCCCTGGGACTAGCGGCTACCGGGGAGCTGTTTTTT; CDR3: CASSPLGLAATGELFF
V: TRBV27; D: NA; J: TRBJ1-2; size: NA; DNA: TGTGCCAGCAGTTTATCGGGACATGGTGGCTACACCTTC; CDR3: CASSLSGHGGYTF
V: TRBV29-1; D: NA; J: TRBJ2-2; size: NA; DNA: TGCAGCATCGGGGCCACGAACACCGGGGAGCTGTTTTTT; CDR3: CSIGATNTGELFF
V: TRBV4-3; D: NA; J: TRBJ2-3; size: NA; DNA: TGCGCCAGCAGCCAAGATCATCCAGATCAGATAACAGATACGCAGTATTTT; CDR3: CASSQDHPDQITDTQYF
V: TRBV5-1; D: TRBD1; J: TRBJ1-1; size: NA; DNA: TGCGCCAGCAGCTCATGGACAGGGAGGATGAACACTGAAGCTTTCTTT; CDR3: CASSSWTGRMNTEAFF